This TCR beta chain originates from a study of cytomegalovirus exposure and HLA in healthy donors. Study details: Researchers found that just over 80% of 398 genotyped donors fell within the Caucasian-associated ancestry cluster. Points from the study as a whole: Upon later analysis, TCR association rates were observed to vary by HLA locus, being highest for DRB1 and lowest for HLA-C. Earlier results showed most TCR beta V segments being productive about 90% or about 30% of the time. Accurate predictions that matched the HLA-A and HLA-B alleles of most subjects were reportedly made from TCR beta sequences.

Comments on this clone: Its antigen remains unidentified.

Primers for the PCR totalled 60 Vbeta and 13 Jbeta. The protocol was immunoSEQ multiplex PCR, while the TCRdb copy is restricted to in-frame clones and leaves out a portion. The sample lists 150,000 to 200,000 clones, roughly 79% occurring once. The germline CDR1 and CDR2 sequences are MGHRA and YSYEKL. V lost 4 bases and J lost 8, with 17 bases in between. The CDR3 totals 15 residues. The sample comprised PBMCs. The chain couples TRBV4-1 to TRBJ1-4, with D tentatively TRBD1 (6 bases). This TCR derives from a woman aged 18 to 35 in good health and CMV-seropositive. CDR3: CASSLSHGRGEKLFF. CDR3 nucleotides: TGCGCCAGCAGCCTTAGTCACGGGAGGGGGGAAAAACTGTTTTTT.